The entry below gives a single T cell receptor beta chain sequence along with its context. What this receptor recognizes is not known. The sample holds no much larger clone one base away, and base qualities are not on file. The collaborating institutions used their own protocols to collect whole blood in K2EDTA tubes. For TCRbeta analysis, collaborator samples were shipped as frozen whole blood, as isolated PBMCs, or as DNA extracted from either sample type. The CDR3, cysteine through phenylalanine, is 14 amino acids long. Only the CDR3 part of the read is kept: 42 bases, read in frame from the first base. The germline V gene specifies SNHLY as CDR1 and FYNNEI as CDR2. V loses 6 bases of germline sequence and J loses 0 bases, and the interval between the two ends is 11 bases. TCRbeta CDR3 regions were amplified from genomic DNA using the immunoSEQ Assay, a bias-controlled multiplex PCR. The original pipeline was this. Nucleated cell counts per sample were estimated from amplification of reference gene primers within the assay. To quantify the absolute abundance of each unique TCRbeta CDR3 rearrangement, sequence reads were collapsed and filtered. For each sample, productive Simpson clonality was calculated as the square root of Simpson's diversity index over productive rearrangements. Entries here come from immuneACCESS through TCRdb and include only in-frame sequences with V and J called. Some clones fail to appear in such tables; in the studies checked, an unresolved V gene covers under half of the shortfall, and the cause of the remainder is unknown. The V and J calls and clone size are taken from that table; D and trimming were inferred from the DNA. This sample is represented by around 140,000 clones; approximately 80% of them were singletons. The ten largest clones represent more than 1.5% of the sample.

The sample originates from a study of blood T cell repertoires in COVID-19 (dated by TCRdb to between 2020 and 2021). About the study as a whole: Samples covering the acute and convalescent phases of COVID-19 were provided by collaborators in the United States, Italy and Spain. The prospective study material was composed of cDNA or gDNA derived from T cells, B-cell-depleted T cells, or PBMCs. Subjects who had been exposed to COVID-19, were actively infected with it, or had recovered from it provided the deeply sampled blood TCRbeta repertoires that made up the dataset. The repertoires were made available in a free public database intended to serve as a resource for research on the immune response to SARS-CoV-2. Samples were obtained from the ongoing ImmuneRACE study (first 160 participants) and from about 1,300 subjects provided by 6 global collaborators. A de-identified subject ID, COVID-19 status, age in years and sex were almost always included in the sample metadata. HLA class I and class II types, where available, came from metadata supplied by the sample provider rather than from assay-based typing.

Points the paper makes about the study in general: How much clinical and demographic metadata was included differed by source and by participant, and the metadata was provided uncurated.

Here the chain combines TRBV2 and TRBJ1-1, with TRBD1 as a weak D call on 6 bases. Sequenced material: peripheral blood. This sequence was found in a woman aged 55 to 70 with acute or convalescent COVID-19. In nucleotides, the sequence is TGTGCCAGCAGCTTGGACAGTCTGAACACTGAAGCTTTCTTT. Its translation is CASSLDSLNTEAFF.